This TCR beta chain derives from a study of blood T cell repertoires in COVID-19. This clone turned up a few times. TCRdb's copy holds only in-frame clones and misses some; the assay was immunoSEQ multiplex PCR. The sample lists approximately 75,000 clones, 84% seen once, with 20% to 25% in the top ten. Trimming removed 7 bases from V and 7 bases from J, with 16 bases in between. The CDR3 length is 12 residues. CDR1 GTSNPN and CDR2 SVGIG come from the germline V gene (reference sequence). The chain employs TRBV30 and TRBJ1-1, with D uncertain. This receptor was obtained from a woman aged 45-65 years with acute or convalescent COVID-19. The sample comprised peripheral blood. CDR3 sequence reads: CASWSGRSEAFF. CDR3 sequence (DNA): TGTGCCTCCTGGAGTGGTCGGAGTGAAGCTTTCTTT.